The entry below gives a single TCR beta chain sequence along with its context. The germline V gene has CDR1 GTSNPN and CDR2 SVGIG (reference sequence). The CDR3 spans 14 residues. V gave up 2 bases and J gave up 5 bases, with 13 bases separating them. In the study's own analysis: ImmunoSEQ sequences covered only the junction and lacked quality scores; filtering therefore differed. Method: immunoSEQ multiplex PCR; TCRdb's copy keeps in-frame clones and lacks some. V, J and clone size reflect that table, while D and trimming were determined from the DNA. The table records 450,000 to 650,000 clones, roughly 79% of them present only once. Only Caucasian adults living in Nashville, Tennessee served as donors. Extraction of genomic DNA in unsorted samples used 86 million or so PBMCs. The data were taken from a study of shared clonotypes between healthy human individuals.

The TCR comes from a woman aged 40 to 55 in good health. Some clones in this sample may be carry-over from other donors' samples. The rearrangement links TRBV30 to TRBJ2-1; D is possibly TRBD1 or TRBD2 (5 bases each). Sequencing used PBMCs. CDR3 in amino acids: CAWSPGTFNNEQFF. For the CDR3, the DNA is TGTGCCTGGAGTCCAGGGACGTTCAACAATGAGCAGTTCTTC.